The 2 T cell receptor beta chains below all came from one sample that was sequenced in a study of blood T cell repertoires in COVID-19. The table came from immunoSEQ multiplex PCR; TCRdb's copy has only in-frame clones and leaves some out. This table holds about 120,000 clones, approximately 85% found once. The material sequenced was peripheral blood. The source is a human donor in a cohort sampled during active COVID-19.

The rearrangement joins TRBV5-1 to TRBJ1-4; D may be TRBD1 (5 bases). The CDR3 is 14 amino acids. With 7 bases removed from V and 8 bases from J, the gap between germline ends came to 18 bases. Per germline, CDR1 SGHRS and CDR2 YFSETQ. The CDR3 is CASSEGTGREKLFF. The CDR3 DNA follows: TGCGCCAGCTCTGAAGGGACGGGGAGGGAAAAACTGTTTTTT.

The chain combines TRBV21-1 with TRBJ1-3; TRBD1, the table's D call, lacks a check against the DNA. TRBV21-1 is a pseudogene locus. The CDR3 runs to 17 residues. The CDR3 nucleotides are TGTGCCAGCAGCACCCCGGGACAGAGTCTCTCTGGAAACACCATATATTTT. Its translation is CASSTPGQSLSGNTIYF.